A selection of T cell receptor beta chains follows, all from one sample in a study of neurological immune-mediated disorders. TCRdb used MiXCR to reprocess the 5' RACE reads, holding one entry per CDR3 protein. The table lists about 46,000 distinct CDR3 sequences, under 3.5% of them singletons, with less than 15% in the top ten. The sequencing input was PBMCs. These receptors came from a woman aged 50 to 65 with multiple sclerosis. The CDR3 runs from the conserved cysteine through the conserved F or W. The D gene is left open where the match is weak. Only part of the rows carry a size: once, few, many, or a class if the clone is expanded.

CDR3aa,CDR3nt,d_gene,abundance,v_gene,j_gene
CSASDVYSYNEQFF,TGCAGTGCTAGCGACGTATACTCCTACAATGAGCAGTTCTTC,.,many,TRBV20-1,TRBJ2-1
CASSQGSGVTQYF,TGCGCCAGCAGCCAAGGTTCAGGAGTCACGCAGTATTTT,.,many,TRBV4-1,TRBJ2-3
CASNRIWTKRGAKNIQYF,TGTGCCAGCAATCGTATTTGGACGAAGCGGGGGGCCAAAAACATTCAGTACTTC,TRBD2,many,TRBV28,TRBJ2-4
CASSARTYNEQFF,TGTGCCAGCAGTGCTAGGACGTACAATGAGCAGTTCTTC,.,many,TRBV6-5,TRBJ2-1
CSARSADQPDSSTDTQYF,TGCAGTGCTAGATCCGCAGACCAACCAGACAGTAGCACAGATACGCAGTATTTT,.,many,TRBV20-1,TRBJ2-3
CASSRGGSNSPLHF,TGTGCCAGCAGCCGGGGGGGTAGTAATTCACCCCTCCACTTT,.,many,TRBV11-2,TRBJ1-6
CASSYSPSQDRALYGYTF,TGTGCCAGCAGTTACTCGCCCTCTCAAGACAGGGCCCTTTATGGCTACACCTTC,TRBD1,many,TRBV6-5,TRBJ1-2
CASSPRQGVSYEQYF,TGCGCCAGCAGCCCTCGACAGGGCGTCTCCTACGAGCAGTACTTC,TRBD1,many,TRBV5-1,TRBJ2-7
CASSVESRLAGSIEQYF,TGTGCCAGCAGCGTAGAAAGTCGCCTAGCGGGATCGATTGAGCAGTATTTT,TRBD2,medium-sized,TRBV9,TRBJ2-3
CASSRTGGDGNTIYF,TGCGCCAGCAGCCGGACAGGGGGCGATGGAAACACCATATATTTT,TRBD1,many,TRBV5-1,TRBJ1-3
CASSSGQGTNQPQHF,TGCGCCAGCAGCTCTGGACAGGGCACAAATCAGCCCCAGCATTTT,TRBD1,many,TRBV5-1,TRBJ1-5
CASALGSNTEAFF,TGCGCCAGCGCCCTCGGGTCGAACACTGAAGCTTTCTTT,.,many,TRBV5-1,TRBJ1-1
CASSFGQLYGYTF,TGTGCCAGCAGCTTCGGACAGCTATATGGCTACACCTTC,.,many,TRBV7-9,TRBJ1-2
CASSFSGTGSEAFF,TGTGCCAGCAGTTTCTCCGGGACAGGGTCTGAAGCTTTCTTT,TRBD1,many,TRBV12-3/TRBV12-4,TRBJ1-1
CASSLFRTSGVPLEQYF,TGTGCCAGCAGCTTATTCAGGACTAGCGGGGTCCCCCTCGAGCAGTACTTC,TRBD2,many,TRBV7-9,TRBJ2-7
CASSLEPASTDTQYF,TGTGCCAGCAGCTTGGAGCCAGCTAGCACAGATACGCAGTATTTT,.,many,TRBV5-6,TRBJ2-3
CASSTGIEQFF,TGTGCCAGCAGTACAGGGATTGAGCAGTTCTTC,.,many,TRBV2,TRBJ2-1
CSATPGQGARSWTNEQFF,TGCAGTGCAACACCGGGACAGGGGGCGAGGAGTTGGACAAATGAGCAGTTCTTC,TRBD1,few,TRBV20-1,TRBJ2-1
CASSPPDREETQYF,TGTGCCAGCAGTCCGCCGGACAGGGAAGAGACCCAGTACTTC,TRBD1,many,TRBV28,TRBJ2-5
CSARAGDRWNTEAFF,TGCAGTGCTAGAGCCGGGGACCGGTGGAACACTGAAGCTTTCTTT,.,many,TRBV20-1,TRBJ1-1
CASSFGTSGVRRADTQYF,TGTGCCAGCAGTTTCGGGACTAGCGGGGTAAGGAGGGCAGATACGCAGTATTTT,TRBD2,many,TRBV12-3/TRBV12-4,TRBJ2-3
CSATDSWGNQPQHF,TGCAGTGCGACCGACAGTTGGGGCAATCAGCCCCAGCATTTT,.,many,TRBV20-1,TRBJ1-5
CASSSRDGPEKLFF,TGTGCCAGCAGCTCCCGGGACGGACCAGAAAAACTGTTTTTT,.,many,TRBV7-2,TRBJ1-4
CASSRGFQSNTGELFF,TGTGCCAGCAGCCGGGGTTTTCAATCCAACACCGGGGAGCTGTTTTTT,.,many,TRBV6-5,TRBJ2-2
CASSRWDRGDTEAFF,TGTGCCAGCAGTCGGTGGGACAGGGGCGACACTGAAGCTTTCTTT,TRBD1,many,TRBV2,TRBJ1-1
CSALPLEGTRQETQYF,TGCAGTGCCCTTCCCCTGGAGGGGACCCGACAAGAGACCCAGTACTTC,.,many,TRBV20-1,TRBJ2-5
CATSRDHGTGELFF,TGTGCCACCAGCAGAGATCACGGGACCGGGGAGCTGTTTTTT,.,many,TRBV15,TRBJ2-2
CASSQEGREDIQYF,TGTGCCAGCAGCCAAGAGGGCCGAGAAGACATTCAGTACTTC,.,.,TRBV4-2,TRBJ2-4
CASSLALLDTQYF,TGCGCCAGCAGCTTGGCTCTTTTGGATACGCAGTATTTT,.,many,TRBV5-1,TRBJ2-3
CASSLGPRVGGTDTQYF,TGCGCCAGCAGCTTGGGGCCAAGGGTTGGGGGCACAGATACGCAGTATTTT,.,many,TRBV5-1,TRBJ2-3
CASSRGSAEAFF,TGTGCCAGCAGTCGAGGGTCGGCTGAAGCTTTCTTT,.,many,TRBV6-5,TRBJ1-1
CAISDTGTGDQPQHF,TGTGCCATCAGTGATACCGGGACAGGGGATCAGCCCCAGCATTTT,TRBD1,many,TRBV10-3,TRBJ1-5
CASSVAPGGETQYF,TGTGCCAGCAGCGTTGCCCCAGGCGGGGAGACCCAGTACTTC,.,many,TRBV7-2,TRBJ2-5
CASSPGTGGSSEQFF,TGCGCCAGCAGCCCCGGGACAGGGGGCAGCAGTGAGCAGTTCTTC,TRBD1,many,TRBV5-1,TRBJ2-1
CASRSTGGGYTEAFF,TGTGCCAGCAGAAGCACAGGGGGCGGGTATACTGAAGCTTTCTTT,TRBD1,many,TRBV6-5,TRBJ1-1
CASSPLNMNTEAFF,TGTGCCAGCTCACCACTCAACATGAACACTGAAGCTTTCTTT,.,many,TRBV18,TRBJ1-1
CASSVTGPDITEAFF,TGCGCCAGCAGCGTTACCGGGCCGGATATCACTGAAGCTTTCTTT,.,many,TRBV5-1,TRBJ1-1
CATSRGIQETQYF,TGTGCCACCAGCAGAGGGATACAAGAGACCCAGTACTTC,.,many,TRBV15,TRBJ2-5
CASSQLSGANVLTF,TGTGCCAGCTCCCAGTTATCTGGGGCCAACGTCCTGACTTTC,.,many,TRBV6-6,TRBJ2-6
CASSLPGNTQYF,TGTGCCAGCAGTTTACCGGGCAATACGCAGTATTTT,.,many,TRBV12-3/TRBV12-4,TRBJ2-3
CASSLRLAVSYEQYF,TGTGCCAGCAGCTTAAGGCTAGCGGTCTCCTACGAGCAGTACTTC,TRBD2,many,TRBV7-8,TRBJ2-7
CASSRRRMATHNTEAFF,TGTGCCAGCAGCCGTAGGAGGATGGCGACACATAACACTGAAGCTTTCTTT,.,many,TRBV7-2,TRBJ1-1
CSVRIGGLSTEAFF,TGCAGCGTCAGAATCGGGGGCTTGAGCACTGAAGCTTTCTTT,.,many,TRBV29-1,TRBJ1-1
CASSLDLVLNTEAFF,TGTGCCAGCAGCTTAGACCTGGTCCTGAACACTGAAGCTTTCTTT,.,many,TRBV7-2,TRBJ1-1
CASSQRAGVETQYF,TGTGCCAGCAGCCAAAGAGCGGGAGTGGAGACCCAGTACTTC,TRBD2,many,TRBV3-1,TRBJ2-5
CASTPDRGRDTIYF,TGTGCCAGCACTCCGGACAGGGGGCGGGACACCATATATTTT,TRBD1,many,TRBV12-3/TRBV12-4,TRBJ1-3
CASRRGLQTYNEQFF,TGTGCCAGCAGGCGGGGGCTACAGACCTACAATGAGCAGTTCTTC,.,many,TRBV9,TRBJ2-1
CSAAGRYSGNTIYF,TGCAGTGCCGCCGGACGATACTCTGGAAACACCATATATTTT,.,many,TRBV20-1,TRBJ1-3